The clone carrying this T cell receptor beta chain was counted between two and nine times. J lost 1 base, V lost 3 bases, and 0 bases had no gene match. Germline V gene sequence: CDR1 KGHSH, CDR2 LQKENI. There are 14 residues in the CDR3. Clones were sequenced by immunoSEQ multiplex PCR, and TCRdb holds only the in-frame ones, with some missing. The repertoire consists of 28,000 or so clones, with 83% occurring once and the leading ten covering 4% to 6%. The data stem from a study of neoadjuvant nivolumab and ipilimumab in lung cancer. The chain is built from TRBV18 and TRBJ2-3, with 8 bases identical to TRBD2. The sequence came from an adult with non-small cell lung cancer. Sequencing was performed on tumor tissue, taken after neoadjuvant nivolumab, alone or with ipilimumab, at or shortly before surgery. The DNA for the CDR3 is TGTGCCAGCTCACCCGGGAGGGGCACAGATACGCAGTATTTT. It encodes CASSPGRGTDTQYF.